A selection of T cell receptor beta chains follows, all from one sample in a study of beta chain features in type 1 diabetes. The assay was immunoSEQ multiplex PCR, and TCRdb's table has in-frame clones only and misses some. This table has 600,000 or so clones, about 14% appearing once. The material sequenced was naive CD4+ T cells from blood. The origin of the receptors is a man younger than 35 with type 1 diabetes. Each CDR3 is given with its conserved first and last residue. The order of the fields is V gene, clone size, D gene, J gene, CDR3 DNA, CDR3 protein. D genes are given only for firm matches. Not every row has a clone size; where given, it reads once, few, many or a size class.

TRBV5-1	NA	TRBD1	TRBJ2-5	TGCGCCAGCAGCTTGGCCAGGGGGCTAGAGACCCAGTACTTC	CASSLARGLETQYF
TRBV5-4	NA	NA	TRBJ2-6	TGTGCCAGCAGCTTCCAGGGGTCTGGGGCCAACGTCCTGACTTTC	CASSFQGSGANVLTF
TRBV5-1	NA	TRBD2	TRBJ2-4	TGCGCCAGCAGCACCACGGGACTAGCGGGGCAGGACATTCAGTACTTC	CASSTTGLAGQDIQYF
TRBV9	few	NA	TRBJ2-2	TGTGCCAGCAGCGTAACAGGCTCGAACACCGGGGAGCTGTTTTTT	CASSVTGSNTGELFF
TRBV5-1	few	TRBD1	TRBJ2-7	TGCGCCAGCAGCTCCCAGGGGGCCGGATACGAGCAGTACTTC	CASSSQGAGYEQYF
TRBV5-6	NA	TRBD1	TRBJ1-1	TGTGCCAGCAGTCTGGACAGGGGGCTTGAAGCTTTCTTT	CASSLDRGLEAFF
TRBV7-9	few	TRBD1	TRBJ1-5	TGTGCCAGCAGCTTAGCAGGGGGCCAGCAGCCCCAGCATTTT	CASSLAGGQQPQHF
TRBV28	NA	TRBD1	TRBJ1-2	TGTGCCAGCAGCCAAGGGGGGACAGGGTTACGATATGGCTACACCTTC	CASSQGGTGLRYGYTF
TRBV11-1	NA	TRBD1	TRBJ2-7	TGTGCCAGCAGCGGAGCTTGGACAGGGGTTGCCGAGCAGTACTTC	CASSGAWTGVAEQYF
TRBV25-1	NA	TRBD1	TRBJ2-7	TGTGCCAGCAGTCAACGGACAGGTATCTCCTACGAGCAGTACTTC	CASSQRTGISYEQYF
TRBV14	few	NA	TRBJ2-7	TGTGCCAGCAGCCCCTACTTGGGTAACGAGCAGTACTTC	CASSPYLGNEQYF
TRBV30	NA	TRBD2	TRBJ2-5	TGTGCCTGGAGCCTCACGGGGGGCCAAGAGACCCAGTACTTC	CAWSLTGGQETQYF
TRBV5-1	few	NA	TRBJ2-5	TGCGCCAGCAGCTTTGGACCGCGAGAGACCCAGTACTTC	CASSFGPRETQYF
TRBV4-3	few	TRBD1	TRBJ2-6	TGCGCCAGCAGCCAAGTGGGACAGGGGACTGGGGCCAACGTCCTGACTTTC	CASSQVGQGTGANVLTF
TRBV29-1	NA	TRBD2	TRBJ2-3	TGCAGCGTTGGAGGACTAGCGGGGGGAACTGGGGATACGCAGTATTTT	CSVGGLAGGTGDTQYF
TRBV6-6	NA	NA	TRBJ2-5	TGTGCCAGCAGTTATGGAGAGACCCAGTACTTC	CASSYGETQYF
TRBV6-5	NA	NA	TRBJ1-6	TGTGCCAGCAGCCCGCTAACGAGGGCCGGTTCACCCCTCCACTTT	CASSPLTRAGSPLHF
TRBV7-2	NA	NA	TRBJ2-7	TGTGCCAGCAGCTTAGAAAGGGAGTACGAGCAGTACTTC	CASSLEREYEQYF
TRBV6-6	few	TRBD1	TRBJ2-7	TGTGCCAGCAGAGACCCGGGACAGGGCCTTTACGAGCAGTACTTC	CASRDPGQGLYEQYF
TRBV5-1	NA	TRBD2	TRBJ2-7	TGCGCCAGTTCGACTAGCAACGAGCAGTACTTC	CASSTSNEQYF
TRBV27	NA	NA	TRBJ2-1	TGTGCCAGCATTACAAGTGGGCGGATCTACAATGAGCAGTTCTTC	CASITSGRIYNEQFF
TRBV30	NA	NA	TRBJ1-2	TGTGCCTGGAGTGTCCCCCTCATGGGGGGCTACACCTTC	CAWSVPLMGGYTF
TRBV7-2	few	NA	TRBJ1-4	TGTGCCAGCAGTCCACAGGGAACTAATGAAAAACTGTTTTTT	CASSPQGTNEKLFF
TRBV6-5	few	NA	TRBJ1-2	TGTGCCAGCAGTTACGCCAACTATGGCTACACCTTC	CASSYANYGYTF
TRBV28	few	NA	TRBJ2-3	TGTGCCAGCAGTTTGACTGACGGGGATACGCAGTATTTT	CASSLTDGDTQYF
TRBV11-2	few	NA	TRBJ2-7	TGTGCCAGCAGTCCCCCGGGGGTATATCCCTCCTACGAGCAGTACTTC	CASSPPGVYPSYEQYF
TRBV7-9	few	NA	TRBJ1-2	TGTGCCAGCAGCCCCGGGACCTGGGGTGGCTACACCTTC	CASSPGTWGGYTF